The 30 T cell receptor beta chains below were found in one sample sequenced in a study of blood T cell repertoires in COVID-19. Repertoires were generated with immunoSEQ multiplex PCR, while TCRdb's copy carries only in-frame clones and drops some. The sample yields 250,000 to 350,000 clones, approximately 90% seen once. Sequences were obtained from peripheral blood. These receptor sequences come from a woman in her 50s with COVID-19, enrolled during active disease.

In this sample, this clone turned up a few times. The rearrangement links TRBV7-9 to TRBJ2-2; 11 nucleotides match TRBD2. Germline V gene lookup returns CDR1 SEHNR and CDR2 FQNEAQ (reference sequence). This CDR3 spans 16 amino acids. V shed 5 bases, J shed 8 bases, and the junction held 10 bases outside the gene matches. CDR3 in DNA: TGTGCCAGCAGCCCCCGACTAGCGGGGTCCTATGGGGAGCTGTTTTTT. Amino acid sequence: CASSPRLAGSYGELFF.

This rearrangement joins TRBV27 to TRBJ2-7; D remains unclear. Germline V CDR1 and CDR2: MNHEY, SMNVEV (reference sequence). The V gene lost 6 bases and the J gene lost 4 bases, with 13 bases spanning the gap. This CDR3 has 13 amino acids. CDR3 coding DNA: TGTGCCAGCAGACCTCGGTTATTTTACGAGCAGTACTTC. It is translated as CASRPRLFYEQYF.

V usage is TRBV25-1 and J usage is TRBJ2-3; 7 nucleotides align to TRBD1. After removal of 5 bases from V and 5 bases from J, the junction contained 4 bases not matched to a gene. Germline CDR1 MGHDK, CDR2 SYGVNS. The CDR3 is 13 amino acids. The CDR3 DNA follows: TGTGCCAGCAGTAGAGCAGGGGGAGATACGCAGTATTTT. Translating it yields CASSRAGGDTQYF.

This clone was counted once. The V call is TRBV11-2, the J call TRBJ2-3, with TRBD2 identical over 11 bases. CDR3 length: 18 amino acids. V gave up 4 bases and J gave up 0 bases; unmatched junction bases: 9. Germline CDR1 SGHAT, CDR2 FQNNGV. The CDR3 DNA is TGTGCCAGCAGCTCCAGACTAGCGGGGCACGATAGCACAGATACGCAGTATTTT. It yields the protein CASSSRLAGHDSTDTQYF.

V is TRBV3-1 (or the pseudogene TRBV3-2) and J is TRBJ1-4; D gene ambiguous. V was trimmed by 5 bases and J by 4 bases, leaving 14 bases between them. CDR3 length: 15 residues. From germline, CDR1 is LGHDT and CDR2 YNNKEL (reference sequence). The CDR3 region is CASSVRRRVNEKLFF. In DNA form, the CDR3 reads TGTGCCAGCAGCGTTCGACGGAGGGTTAATGAAAAACTGTTTTTT.

The chain uses TRBV5-1 and TRBJ2-5, with D possibly being TRBD1 (5 bases). Trimming cost V 7 bases and J 4 bases, with 17 bases left between them. The CDR3 contains 14 residues. In germline, CDR1 is SGHRS, CDR2 YFSETQ. The CDR3: CASGGDKGSETQYF. The CDR3 DNA sequence: TGCGCCAGCGGCGGTGACAAGGGGTCAGAGACCCAGTACTTC.

CDR3 protein: CASSSGANTEAFF. The CDR3 nucleotides are TGTGCCAGCAGCTCGGGAGCTAACACTGAAGCTTTCTTT. The V gene is TRBV11-3, the J gene TRBJ1-1; D unclear. The germline gives CDR1 SGHNT, CDR2 YENEEA. The germline V and J ends were trimmed by 4 bases and 2 bases, with 8 bases remaining between them. CDR3 length: 13 amino acids.

The chain has TRBV27 and TRBJ2-7, with a possible D match to TRBD2 (5 bases). This CDR3 spans 16 amino acids. Between the trimmed V and J ends, which lost 0 bases and 3 bases, there was a span of 15 bases. The germline V gene has CDR1 MNHEY and CDR2 SMNVEV (reference sequence). CDR3 in DNA: TGTGCCAGCAGTTTATCCGGAGGCCTGGGCCACTACGAGCAGTACTTC. It yields the protein CASSLSGGLGHYEQYF.

The rearrangement links TRBV5-1 to TRBJ1-2; 7 bases are a match to TRBD1. Unmatched junction bases numbered 8, after V lost 4 bases and J lost 8 bases. The CDR3 loop spans 13 amino acids. Germline V gives CDR1 SGHRS, CDR2 YFSETQ. The CDR3 loop reads CASSKGQVQGYTF. The CDR3 coding sequence is TGCGCCAGCAGCAAAGGACAGGTTCAGGGCTACACCTTC.

V gene TRBV6-2 or TRBV6-3 combines with J gene TRBJ1-2; no firm D call. V shed 7 bases and J shed 6 bases, with 18 bases lying between them. Germline assignment: CDR1 MNHEY and CDR2 SVGEGT. The CDR3 totals 14 residues. The CDR3 protein is CASTPPALQDGYTF. The CDR3 DNA sequence: TGTGCCAGCACCCCACCTGCTCTTCAGGATGGCTACACCTTC.

This clone was counted once. This chain links TRBV7-2 with TRBJ2-1, with TRBD2 matching over 7 bases. V trimming: 5 bases; J trimming: 10 bases; junction bases outside the gene matches: 8. Germline V gene lookup returns CDR1 SGHTA and CDR2 FQGNSA. The CDR3 spans 13 residues. CDR3 coding DNA: TGTGCCAGCAGCCCCGATGGAGCGGGGGAGCAGTTCTTC. It yields the protein CASSPDGAGEQFF.

This clone has just one count. The chain carries TRBV24-1 and TRBJ1-5, with a weak D call TRBD1 (5 bases). The germline V gene has CDR1 KGHDR and CDR2 SFDVKD. The CDR3 runs 14 residues. The V and J ends lost 7 bases and 7 bases respectively, with 16 bases between them. CDR3 protein: CATSPRGGIQPQHF. Here the CDR3 DNA reads TGTGCCACCAGCCCCCGGGGCGGGATCCAGCCCCAGCATTTT.

This chain connects TRBV19 to TRBJ1-3; no clear D. The V gene's germline CDR1 is LNHDA and CDR2 SQIVND (reference sequence). Trimming stripped 4 bases from V and 4 bases from J, with 8 bases between. This CDR3 contains 13 residues. Here the CDR3 reads CASSTYNGNTIYF. CDR3 bases: TGTGCCAGTAGTACGTACAACGGAAACACCATATATTTT.

This clone was observed a handful of times. J is TRBJ1-2 and V is TRBV27, with D tentatively TRBD1 (6 bases). The V end lost 4 bases, the J end lost 4 bases, and 10 bases lay between the germline ends. Per germline, CDR1 MNHEY and CDR2 SMNVEV (reference sequence). The CDR3 consists of 13 residues. The CDR3 sequence: CASSYGQSYGYTF. The CDR3 DNA sequence: TGTGCCAGCAGTTATGGACAGAGCTATGGCTACACCTTC.

This clone has just one count. The J gene is TRBJ1-4, the V gene TRBV14, with D possibly being TRBD1 (5 bases). The CDR3 length is 15 residues. Per the germline V gene, CDR1 is SGHDN and CDR2 is FVKESK. V shed 1 base and J shed 7 bases, with 13 bases lying between them. Here the CDR3 reads CASSQGWGEGEKLFF. The CDR3 nucleotides are TGTGCCAGCAGCCAAGGATGGGGGGAGGGTGAAAAACTGTTTTTT.

This clone came up once. The CDR3, as DNA: TGTGCCAGCAGCCCACGGACTGGGAGCTCCTACAATGAGCAGTTCTTC. Translating gives CASSPRTGSSYNEQFF. The chain employs TRBV5-4 and TRBJ2-1; possible D gene TRBD2, 5 bases. Germline assignment: CDR1 SGHNT and CDR2 YYREEE (reference sequence). Trimming stripped 4 bases from V and 0 bases from J, with 14 bases between. CDR3 size: 16 residues.

This chain joins TRBV30 and TRBJ1-1; D is possibly TRBD1 (6 bases). The germline V gene encodes CDR1 GTSNPN and CDR2 SVGIG (reference sequence). CDR3 length: 15 amino acids. Trimming took 2 bases from V and 0 from J, leaving 13 bases between them. The CDR3: CAWSRIGGMNTEAFF. CDR3 in DNA: TGTGCCTGGAGTAGAATAGGGGGAATGAACACTGAAGCTTTCTTT.

This clone showed up just a few times. The chain is built from TRBV6-2 or TRBV6-3 and TRBJ1-5; tentative D call: TRBD1 (5 bases). The CDR3 length is 18 residues. Germline V gives CDR1 MNHEY, CDR2 SVGEGT. V shed 0 bases and J shed 0 bases, with 15 bases lying between them. CDR3 nucleotide sequence: TGTGCCAGCAGTTACTCCGGGCGACAGATTTATAGCAATCAGCCCCAGCATTTT. Protein: CASSYSGRQIYSNQPQHF.

V is TRBV5-6 and J is TRBJ1-1; D perhaps matches TRBD1 (5 bases). Germline-derived CDR1 and CDR2 are SGHDT and YYEEEE. The V end lost 0 bases, the J end lost 0 bases, and 12 bases lay between the germline ends. The CDR3 contains 16 residues. The CDR3 nucleotides are TGTGCCAGCAGCTTGGAGGAGGGGCCTATGAACACTGAAGCTTTCTTT. Translating gives CASSLEEGPMNTEAFF. Filled out from reference TRBV5-6 and TRBJ1-1, the complete variable domain reads DAGVTQSPTHLIKTRGQQVTLRCSPKSGHDTVSWYQQALGQGPQFIFQYYEEEERQRGNFPDRFSGHQFPNYSSELNVNALLLGDSALYLCASSLEEGPMNTEAFFGQGTRLTVV.

The chain has TRBV5-4 and TRBJ2-5, with TRBD2 identical over 8 bases. This CDR3 contains 17 residues. The junction had 13 bases not matched to a gene; V was cut back by 4 bases and J by 2 bases. CDR1 is SGHNT and CDR2 is YYREEE in the germline V gene (reference sequence). This chain's CDR3 is CASSGSGSHWGQETQYF. Here the CDR3 DNA reads TGTGCCAGCAGCGGCAGCGGGAGTCATTGGGGGCAAGAGACCCAGTACTTC.

The V and J genes are TRBV5-8 and TRBJ1-1, with 7 bases aligning to TRBD1. This CDR3 region has 14 residues. Germline loops: CDR1 SGHTS, CDR2 YDEGEE. Trimming at V came to 3 bases and at J to 4 bases, leaving 6 bases not matched to a gene. DNA for the CDR3: TGTGCCAGCAGCTGGGCGCAGGGGGTCACTGAAGCTTTCTTT. Amino acids: CASSWAQGVTEAFF.

This clone showed up just a few times. The J gene is TRBJ1-1, the V gene TRBV11-2, with D possibly TRBD1 on 5 matching bases. The V gene lost 5 bases and the J gene lost 0 bases, with 10 bases spanning the gap. Germline CDR1 reads SGHAT; CDR2 reads FQNNGV. The CDR3 consists of 14 residues. The CDR3 loop reads CASSRGLMNTEAFF. Here the CDR3 DNA reads TGTGCCAGCAGCAGGGGACTAATGAACACTGAAGCTTTCTTT.

The DNA for the CDR3 is TGTGCCAGCAGTGAAGGACTAGCGGGAGGGCGGGGATACGAGCAGTACTTC. It specifies CASSEGLAGGRGYEQYF. The V gene is TRBV25-1, the J gene TRBJ2-7; 15 nucleotides align to TRBD2. CDR1 MGHDK and CDR2 SYGVNS come from the germline V gene. The V gene end was trimmed by 2 bases and the J gene end by 4 bases; junction bases not matched to a gene: 6. The CDR3 contains 17 residues.

V gene TRBV12-3 or TRBV12-4 combines with J gene TRBJ1-4; D gene unclear. Trimming pared 6 bases from V and 7 bases from J, leaving 12 bases between. CDR3 size: 13 residues. The CDR3 region is CASRATGGEKLFF. The CDR3, as DNA: TGTGCCAGCAGGGCCACGGGAGGTGAAAAACTGTTTTTT.

This chain uses TRBV25-1 with TRBJ1-2; the D gene is possibly TRBD1 (5 bases). Germline V CDR1 and CDR2: MGHDK, SYGVNS. Trimming took off 6 bases at V and 5 bases at J, with 22 bases between the two ends. CDR3 length: 16 residues. CDR3 in amino acids: CASSAPVKGQRYGYTF. The CDR3 coding sequence is TGTGCCAGCAGCGCCCCGGTGAAGGGGCAACGGTATGGCTACACCTTC.

The CDR3 loop reads CASSIVGTGVAYGYTF. As DNA, the CDR3 is TGTGCCAGTAGTATAGTAGGGACAGGGGTTGCCTATGGCTACACCTTC. V is TRBV19 and J is TRBJ1-2; the match to TRBD1 covers 10 bases. Germline CDR1 is LNHDA and CDR2 is SQIVND (reference sequence). With 1 base clipped from V and 4 bases from J, the junction kept 6 bases outside the gene matches. The CDR3 runs 16 residues.

The chain combines TRBV13 with TRBJ2-5; 12 bases fit TRBD2. Germline V CDR1 and CDR2: PRHDT, FYEKMQ (reference sequence). The CDR3 runs to 16 residues. V trimming: 2 bases; J trimming: 5 bases; junction bases outside the gene matches: 6. CDR3 sequence (DNA): TGTGCCAGCAGCTTACTCCTAGCGGGAGGGCGTGAGACCCAGTACTTC. It codes for CASSLLLAGGRETQYF.

The chain carries TRBV3-1 (or the pseudogene TRBV3-2) and TRBJ2-7; 8 bases agree with TRBD1. CDR1 is LGHDT, CDR2 YNNKEL, per germline (reference sequence). There are 14 residues in the CDR3. Losses at the gene ends were 5 bases for V and 4 bases for J; bases not matched to a gene: 7. The DNA for the CDR3 is TGTGCCAGCAGCATGCAGGGGGCAGGGTACGAGCAGTACTTC. This encodes CASSMQGAGYEQYF.

The V call is TRBV18, the J call TRBJ2-5; TRBD2 is a possible D gene (6 bases). V shed 3 bases and J shed 5 bases, with 16 bases lying between them. The CDR3 is made up of 15 amino acids. Germline V gene data show CDR1 as KGHSH and CDR2 as LQKENI. In DNA form, the CDR3 reads TGTGCCAGCTCACCTATCGCTACCGGAGGGGAGACCCAGTACTTC. Amino acid sequence: CASSPIATGGETQYF.

The chain uses TRBV20-1 and TRBJ1-1, with D maybe TRBD1 (6 bases). Germline V CDR1 and CDR2: DFQATT, SNEGSKA (reference sequence). V was pared by 3 bases and J by 5 bases, with 16 bases between. This CDR3 region has 14 residues. Written as DNA, the CDR3 is TGCAGTGCTAGTCGGGGGGCGCTTAAGACTGAAGCTTTCTTT. Its protein is CSASRGALKTEAFF.